The rows below give T cell receptor beta chains drawn from one sample of a study of blood T cell repertoires in COVID-19. The data were produced by immunoSEQ multiplex PCR, yet TCRdb's version contains in-frame clones alone and is incomplete. This table has approximately 200,000 clones, roughly 80% appearing once. Sequencing was carried out using PBMCs or T cells enriched from blood (not recorded which). These TCRs come from a man between 35 and 55 years old who had recovered from COVID-19. Both conserved end residues are part of each CDR3. Each record gives: D gene, V gene, CDR3 length, J gene, clone size, CDR3 DNA, CDR3 protein. D genes are given only for firm matches. Clone size is given for some rows only: seen once, a few or many times, or a class if the clone is expanded.

>NA|TRBV4-1|15|TRBJ2-7|NA
TGCGCCAGCAGCCAAGAGCAGGGTCTCAGATACGAGCAGTACTTC
CASSQEQGLRYEQYF
>NA|TRBV19|15|TRBJ1-5|NA
TGTGCCAGCAAAACACAGGGCGGAGTGCATCAGCCCCAGCATTTT
CASKTQGGVHQPQHF
>TRBD1|TRBV28|13|TRBJ1-2|NA
TGTGCCACCGGGACAGCTTCTAACTATGGCTACACCTTC
CATGTASNYGYTF
>TRBD1|TRBV4-1|13|TRBJ1-1|NA
TGCGCCAGCAGCCAGGGGACAGGGGCTGAAGCTTTCTTT
CASSQGTGAEAFF
>NA|TRBV19|13|TRBJ1-6|NA
TGTGCCAGTAGTACGTCCGGTAATTCACCCCTCCACTTT
CASSTSGNSPLHF
>NA|TRBV7-6|13|TRBJ2-1|few
TGTGCCAGCAGCTTAGAACCGGGGTATGAGCAGTTCTTC
CASSLEPGYEQFF
>TRBD2|TRBV3-1/TRBV3-2|16|TRBJ2-3|NA
TGTGCCAGCAGCCCCATAGCGGGGGGGGGCACAGATACGCAGTATTTT
CASSPIAGGGTDTQYF
>NA|TRBV11-2|16|TRBJ1-2|NA
TGTGCCAGCAGCACCTTCAGAGGGCTCCCTCACTATGGCTACACCTTC
CASSTFRGLPHYGYTF
>NA|TRBV19|15|TRBJ2-7|NA
TGTGCCAGTAGCCCGATCGGCAGGATCCCCTACGAGCAGTACTTC
CASSPIGRIPYEQYF
>NA|TRBV29-1|12|TRBJ2-2|NA
TGCAGCGTGGGGGGGAACACCGGGGAGCTGTTTTTT
CSVGGNTGELFF
>TRBD1|TRBV18|15|TRBJ2-3|once
TGTGCCAGCTCAGACCGACAGGGAAGGACAGATACGCAGTATTTT
CASSDRQGRTDTQYF
>TRBD1|TRBV19|14|TRBJ1-2|NA
TGTGCCAGTAGTCATGACAGGGGGCGATATGGCTACACCTTC
CASSHDRGRYGYTF
>NA|TRBV30|12|TRBJ1-5|NA
TGTGCCTGGAGTGTATACAATCAGCCCCAGCATTTT
CAWSVYNQPQHF
>TRBD1|TRBV6-5|15|TRBJ2-7|few
TGTGCCAGCAGGGACTCAGGGGGTTTCTCCTACGAGCAGTACTTC
CASRDSGGFSYEQYF
>TRBD2|TRBV6-5|16|TRBJ2-4|NA
TGTGCCAGCAGTTACTCGGGGCCCCGCGGGGGGAACATTCAGTACTTC
CASSYSGPRGGNIQYF
>TRBD1|TRBV5-6|19|TRBJ2-6|NA
TGTGCCAGCAGCTGGGCTTCGGACAGGAGCTACTCTGGGGCCAACGTCCTGACTTTC
CASSWASDRSYSGANVLTF
>NA|TRBV3-1/TRBV3-2|17|TRBJ1-3|once
TGTGCCAGCAGTCCATTCCTTCTAGCGGGCTCTGGAAACACCATATATTTT
CASSPFLLAGSGNTIYF
>TRBD1|TRBV9|14|TRBJ2-7|once
TGTGCCAGCAGCCCCGGGACAGGGGCGTACGAGCAGTACTTC
CASSPGTGAYEQYF